These 3 T cell receptor beta chains originate from one sample sequenced in a study of T cells in localized non-small cell lung cancer. Some clones are missing from TCRdb's copy, which holds only in-frame ones; the method was immunoSEQ multiplex PCR. The sample carries 50,000 to 55,000 clones, more than 75% recorded once. The sample was PBMCs, taken before any cancer treatment. The receptors were gathered from a female donor with stage II lung adenocarcinoma.

J is TRBJ2-3 and V is TRBV9; D unresolved. The CDR3 length is 15 residues. V was trimmed by 4 bases and J by 0 bases, leaving 12 bases between them. Per the germline V gene, CDR1 is SGDLS and CDR2 is YYNGEE. The CDR3 loop is CASSPLGTSTDTQYF. CDR3 nucleotide sequence: TGTGCCAGCAGCCCCCTCGGTACTAGCACAGATACGCAGTATTTT.

The chain has TRBV5-1 and TRBJ2-3, with a weak D call TRBD2 (6 bases). Trimming pared 4 bases from V and 1 base from J, leaving 13 bases between. The germline gives CDR1 SGHRS, CDR2 YFSETQ. The CDR3 contains 15 residues. CDR3 in DNA: TGCGCCAGCAGCCTTGTGATAGCGGGCACAGATACGCAGTATTTT. As protein: CASSLVIAGTDTQYF.

This chain joins TRBV9 and TRBJ2-1; D perhaps matches TRBD2 (5 bases). CDR1 is SGDLS and CDR2 is YYNGEE in the germline V gene. The CDR3 runs 15 residues. Trimming left V 4 bases short and J 2 bases short, with 13 bases between. CDR3 nucleotides: TGTGCCAGCAGCTTCGGACTGAACACCTACAATGAGCAGTTCTTC. Protein product: CASSFGLNTYNEQFF.